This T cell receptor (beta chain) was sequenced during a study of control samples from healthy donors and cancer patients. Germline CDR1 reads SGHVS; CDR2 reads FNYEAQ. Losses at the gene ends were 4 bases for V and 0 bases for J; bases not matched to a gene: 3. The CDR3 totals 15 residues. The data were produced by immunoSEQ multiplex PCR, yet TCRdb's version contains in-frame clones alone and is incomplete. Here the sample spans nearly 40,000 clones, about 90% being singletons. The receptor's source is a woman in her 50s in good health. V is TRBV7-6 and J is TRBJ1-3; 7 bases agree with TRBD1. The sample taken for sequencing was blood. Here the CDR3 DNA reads TGTGCCAGCAGCTCTCAGGGGGGCTCTGGAAACACCATATATTTT. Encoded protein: CASSSQGGSGNTIYF. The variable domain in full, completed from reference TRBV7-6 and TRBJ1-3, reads GAGVSQSPRYKVTKRGQDVALRCDPISGHVSLYWYRQALGQGPEFLTYFNYEAQQDKSGLPNDRFSAERPEGSISTLTIQRTEQRDSAMYRCASSSQGGSGNTIYFGEGSWLTVV.